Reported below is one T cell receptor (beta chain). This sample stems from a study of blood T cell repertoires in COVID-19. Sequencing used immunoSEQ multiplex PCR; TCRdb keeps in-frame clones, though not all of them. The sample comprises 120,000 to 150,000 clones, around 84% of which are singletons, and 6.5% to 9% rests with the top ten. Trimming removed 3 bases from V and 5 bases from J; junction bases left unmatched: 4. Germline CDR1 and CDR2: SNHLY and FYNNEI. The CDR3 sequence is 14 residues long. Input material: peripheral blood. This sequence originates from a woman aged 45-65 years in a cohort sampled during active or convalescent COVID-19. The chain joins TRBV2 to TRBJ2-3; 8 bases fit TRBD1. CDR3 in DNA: TGTGCCAGCAGTGACAGGGGGCATAGAGATACGCAGTATTTT. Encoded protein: CASSDRGHRDTQYF.